The 4 T cell receptor beta chains below all came from one sample that was sequenced in a study of OX40 agonist ivuxolimab in advanced cancers. Sequencing used immunoSEQ multiplex PCR; TCRdb keeps in-frame clones, though not all of them. The sample consists of around 84,000 clones, under 95% of them appearing once. The specimen comprised CD4+ or CD8+ T cells sorted from blood, sampled in a trial of the OX40 agonist ivuxolimab. The receptors here all came from an adult with an advanced solid tumor such as melanoma, head and neck, liver or kidney cancer.

V is TRBV18 and J is TRBJ1-1; possibly TRBD1 for D (5 bases). Germline assignment: CDR1 KGHSH and CDR2 LQKENI. The germline V and J ends were trimmed by 6 bases and 3 bases, with 11 bases remaining between them. CDR3 length: 13 residues. This chain's CDR3 is CASSAGEDTEAFF. The CDR3 DNA reads as TGTGCCAGCTCGGCGGGGGAGGACACTGAAGCTTTCTTT.

The V gene is TRBV5-1, the J gene TRBJ1-1; D might be TRBD1 (6 bases). The germline V gene encodes CDR1 SGHRS and CDR2 YFSETQ. The CDR3 is 16 amino acids. Trimming pared 0 bases from V and 5 bases from J, leaving 17 bases between. The CDR3 sequence is CASSLGQGPRGTEAFF. CDR3 nucleotides: TGCGCCAGCAGCTTGGGCCAGGGGCCAAGGGGTACTGAAGCTTTCTTT.

V gene TRBV28 combines with J gene TRBJ2-7; the D is unclear. V lost 6 bases to trimming and J lost 0 bases, with 15 bases between them. The germline gives CDR1 MDHEN, CDR2 SYDVKM. CDR3 size: 15 residues. Here the CDR3 DNA reads TGTGCCAGCAGCCCTCCCGGAACAAGCTCCTACGAGCAGTACTTC. Translating gives CASSPPGTSSYEQYF.

This rearrangement joins TRBV5-4 to TRBJ2-5; 11 positions match TRBD2. Germline V lookup: CDR1 SGHNT, CDR2 YYREEE (reference sequence). Germline trimming cut 4 bases from V and 5 bases from J; bases unmatched to any gene: 13. CDR3 length: 17 amino acids. CDR3 coding DNA: TGTGCCAGCAGCCCGGGGGGCCTGACTAGCGGGGAGGAGACCCAGTACTTC. Its protein product is CASSPGGLTSGEETQYF.